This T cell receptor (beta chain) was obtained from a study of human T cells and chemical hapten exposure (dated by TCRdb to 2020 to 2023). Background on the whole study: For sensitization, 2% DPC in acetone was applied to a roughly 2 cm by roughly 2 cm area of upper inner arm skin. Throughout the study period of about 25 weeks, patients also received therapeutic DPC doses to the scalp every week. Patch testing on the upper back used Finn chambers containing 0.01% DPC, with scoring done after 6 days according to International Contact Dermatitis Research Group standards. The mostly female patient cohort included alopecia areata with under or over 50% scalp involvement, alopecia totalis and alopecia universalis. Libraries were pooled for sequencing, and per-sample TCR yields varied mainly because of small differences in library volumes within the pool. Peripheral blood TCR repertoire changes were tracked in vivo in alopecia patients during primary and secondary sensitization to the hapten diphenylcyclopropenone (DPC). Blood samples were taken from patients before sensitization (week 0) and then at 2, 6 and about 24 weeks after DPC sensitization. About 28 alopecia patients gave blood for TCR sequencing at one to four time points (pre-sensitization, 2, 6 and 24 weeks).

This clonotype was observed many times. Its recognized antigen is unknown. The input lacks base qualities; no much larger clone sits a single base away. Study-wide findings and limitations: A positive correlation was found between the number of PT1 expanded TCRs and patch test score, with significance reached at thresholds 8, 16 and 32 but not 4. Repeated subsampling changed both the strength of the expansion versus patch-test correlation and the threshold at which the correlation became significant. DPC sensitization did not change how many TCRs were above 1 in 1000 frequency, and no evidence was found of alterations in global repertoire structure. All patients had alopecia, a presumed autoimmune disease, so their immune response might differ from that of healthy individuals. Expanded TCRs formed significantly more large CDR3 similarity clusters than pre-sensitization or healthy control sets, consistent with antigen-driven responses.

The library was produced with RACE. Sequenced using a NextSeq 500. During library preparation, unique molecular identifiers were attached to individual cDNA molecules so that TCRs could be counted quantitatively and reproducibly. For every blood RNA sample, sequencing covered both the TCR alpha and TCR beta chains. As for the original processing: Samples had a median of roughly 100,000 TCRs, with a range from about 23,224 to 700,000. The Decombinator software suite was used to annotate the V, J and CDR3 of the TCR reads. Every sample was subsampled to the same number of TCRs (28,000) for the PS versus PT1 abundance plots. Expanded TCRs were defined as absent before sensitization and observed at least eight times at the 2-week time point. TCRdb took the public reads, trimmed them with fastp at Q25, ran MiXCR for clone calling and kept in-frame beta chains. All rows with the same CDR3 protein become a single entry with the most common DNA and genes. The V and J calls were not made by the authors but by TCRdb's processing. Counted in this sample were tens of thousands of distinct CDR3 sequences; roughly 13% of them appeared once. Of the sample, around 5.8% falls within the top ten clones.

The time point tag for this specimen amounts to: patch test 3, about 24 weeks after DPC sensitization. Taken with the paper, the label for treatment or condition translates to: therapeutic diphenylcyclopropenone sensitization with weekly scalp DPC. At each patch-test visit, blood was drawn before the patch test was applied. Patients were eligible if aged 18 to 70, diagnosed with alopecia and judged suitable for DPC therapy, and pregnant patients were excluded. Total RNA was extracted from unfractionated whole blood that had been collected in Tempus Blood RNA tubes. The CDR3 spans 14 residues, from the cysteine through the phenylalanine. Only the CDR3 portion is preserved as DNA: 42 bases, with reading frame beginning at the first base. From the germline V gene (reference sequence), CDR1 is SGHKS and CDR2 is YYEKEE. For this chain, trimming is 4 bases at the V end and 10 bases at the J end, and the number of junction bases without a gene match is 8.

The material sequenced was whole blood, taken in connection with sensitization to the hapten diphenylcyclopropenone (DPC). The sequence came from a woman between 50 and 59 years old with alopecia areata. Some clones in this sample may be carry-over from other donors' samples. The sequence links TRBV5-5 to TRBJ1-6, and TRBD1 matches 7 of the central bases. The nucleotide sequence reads TGTGCCAGCAGCCGAGAGGGGGCACGGTCACCCCTCCACTTT. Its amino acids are CASSREGARSPLHF.